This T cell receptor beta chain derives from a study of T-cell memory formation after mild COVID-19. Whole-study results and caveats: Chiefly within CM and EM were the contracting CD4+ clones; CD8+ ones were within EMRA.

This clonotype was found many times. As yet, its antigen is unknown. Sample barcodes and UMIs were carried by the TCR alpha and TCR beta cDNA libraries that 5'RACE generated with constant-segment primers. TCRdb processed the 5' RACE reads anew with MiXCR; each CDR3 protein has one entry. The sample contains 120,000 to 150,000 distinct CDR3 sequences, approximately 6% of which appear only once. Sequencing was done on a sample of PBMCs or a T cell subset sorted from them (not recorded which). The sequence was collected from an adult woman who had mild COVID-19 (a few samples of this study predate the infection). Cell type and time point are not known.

The CDR3 DNA reads as TGTGCCAGCAGCTTAGTGGCAGGGTTCATGAACACTGAAGCTTTCTTT. Its protein is CASSLVAGFMNTEAFF. The V gene is TRBV7-2, the J gene TRBJ1-1; tentative D call: TRBD1 (5 bases). This CDR3 contains 16 residues. Germline CDR1 SGHTA, CDR2 FQGNSA. V lost 1 base to trimming and J lost 0 bases, with 12 bases between them.